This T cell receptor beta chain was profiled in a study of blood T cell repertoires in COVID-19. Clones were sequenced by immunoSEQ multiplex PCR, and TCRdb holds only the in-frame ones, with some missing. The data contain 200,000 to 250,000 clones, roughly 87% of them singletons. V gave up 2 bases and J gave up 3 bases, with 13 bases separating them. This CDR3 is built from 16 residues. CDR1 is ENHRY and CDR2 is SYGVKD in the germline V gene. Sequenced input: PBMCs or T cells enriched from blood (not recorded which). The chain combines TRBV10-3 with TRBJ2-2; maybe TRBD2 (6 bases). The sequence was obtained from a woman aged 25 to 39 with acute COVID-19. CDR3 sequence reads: CAISEPKTSYTGELFF. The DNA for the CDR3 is TGTGCCATCAGTGAGCCGAAGACTAGTTACACCGGGGAGCTGTTTTTT.